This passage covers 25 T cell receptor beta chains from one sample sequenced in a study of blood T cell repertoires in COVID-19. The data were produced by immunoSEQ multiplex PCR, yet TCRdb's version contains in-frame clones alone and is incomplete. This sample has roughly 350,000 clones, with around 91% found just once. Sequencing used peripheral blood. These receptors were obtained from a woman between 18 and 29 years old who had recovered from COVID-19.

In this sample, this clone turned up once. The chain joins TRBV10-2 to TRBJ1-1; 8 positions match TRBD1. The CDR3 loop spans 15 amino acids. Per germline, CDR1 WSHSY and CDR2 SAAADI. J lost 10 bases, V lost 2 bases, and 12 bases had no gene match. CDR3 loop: CASSEPLEGQGLAFF. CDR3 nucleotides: TGCGCCAGCAGTGAGCCGTTAGAAGGACAGGGTCTAGCTTTCTTT.

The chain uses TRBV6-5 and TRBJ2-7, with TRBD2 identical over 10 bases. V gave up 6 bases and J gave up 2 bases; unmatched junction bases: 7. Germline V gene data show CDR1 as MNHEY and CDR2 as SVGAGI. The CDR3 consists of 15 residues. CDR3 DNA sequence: TGTGCCAGCAGCCCCGGGACTAGCGAGACCTACGAGCAGTACGTC. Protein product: CASSPGTSETYEQYV.

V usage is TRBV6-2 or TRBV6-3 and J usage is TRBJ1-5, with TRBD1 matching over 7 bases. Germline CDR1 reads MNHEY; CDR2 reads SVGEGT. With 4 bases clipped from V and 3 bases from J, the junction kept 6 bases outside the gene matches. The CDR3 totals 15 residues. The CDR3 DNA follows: TGTGCCAGCAGTTTCCAGGGGGGTACCAATCAGCCCCAGCATTTT. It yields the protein CASSFQGGTNQPQHF.

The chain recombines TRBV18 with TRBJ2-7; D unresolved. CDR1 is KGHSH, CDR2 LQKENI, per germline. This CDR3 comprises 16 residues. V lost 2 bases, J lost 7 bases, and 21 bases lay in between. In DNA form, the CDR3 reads TGTGCCAGCTCACCAGCCCCGGTCTCATCCCGGCGGGAGCAGTACGTC. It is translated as CASSPAPVSSRREQYV.

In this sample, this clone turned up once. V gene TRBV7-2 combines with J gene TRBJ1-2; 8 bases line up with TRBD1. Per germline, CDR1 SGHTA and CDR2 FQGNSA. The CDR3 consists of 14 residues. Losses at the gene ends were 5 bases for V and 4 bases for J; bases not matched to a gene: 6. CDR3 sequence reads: CASSLRTGSYGYTF. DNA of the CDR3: TGTGCCAGCAGCCTAAGGACAGGGAGCTATGGCTACACCTTC.

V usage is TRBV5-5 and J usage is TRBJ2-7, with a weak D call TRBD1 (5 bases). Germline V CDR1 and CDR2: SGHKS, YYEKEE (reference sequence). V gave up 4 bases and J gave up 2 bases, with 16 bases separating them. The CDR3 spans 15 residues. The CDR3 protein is CASSPGSGPAYEQYV. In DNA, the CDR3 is TGTGCCAGCAGCCCAGGCTCAGGGCCCGCCTACGAGCAGTACGTC.

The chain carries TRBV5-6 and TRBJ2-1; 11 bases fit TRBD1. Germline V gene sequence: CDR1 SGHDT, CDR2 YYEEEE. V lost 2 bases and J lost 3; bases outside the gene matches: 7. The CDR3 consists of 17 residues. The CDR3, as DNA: TGTGCCAGCAGCTTTGTGGACAGGGGGCGGATCTACAATGAGCAGTTCTTC. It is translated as CASSFVDRGRIYNEQFF.

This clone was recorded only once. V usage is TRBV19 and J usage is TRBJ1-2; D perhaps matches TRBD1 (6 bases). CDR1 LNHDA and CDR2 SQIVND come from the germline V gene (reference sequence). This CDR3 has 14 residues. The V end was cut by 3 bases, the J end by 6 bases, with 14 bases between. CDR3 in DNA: TGTGCCAGTAGTATTTACCTCGACAGGCATGGCTACACCTTC. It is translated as CASSIYLDRHGYTF. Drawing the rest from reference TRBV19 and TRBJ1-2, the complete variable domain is DGGITQSPKYLFRKEGQNVTLSCEQNLNHDAMYWYRQDPGQGLRLIYYSQIVNDFQKGDIAEGYSVSREKKESFPLTVTSAQKNPTAFYLCASSIYLDRHGYTFGSGTRLTVV.

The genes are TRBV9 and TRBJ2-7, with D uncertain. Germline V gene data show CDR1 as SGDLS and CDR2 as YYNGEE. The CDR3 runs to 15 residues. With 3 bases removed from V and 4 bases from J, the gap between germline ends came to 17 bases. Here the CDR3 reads CASSARYEQEYEQYV. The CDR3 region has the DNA TGTGCCAGCAGCGCTCGATACGAACAAGAATACGAGCAGTACGTC.

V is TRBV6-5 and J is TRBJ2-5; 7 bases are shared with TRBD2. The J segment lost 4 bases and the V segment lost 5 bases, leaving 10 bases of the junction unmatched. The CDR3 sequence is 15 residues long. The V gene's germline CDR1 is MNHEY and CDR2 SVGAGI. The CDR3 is CASSLRTRSLETQYF. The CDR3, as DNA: TGTGCCAGCAGTCTCCGGACTAGAAGTCTAGAGACCCAGTACTTC.

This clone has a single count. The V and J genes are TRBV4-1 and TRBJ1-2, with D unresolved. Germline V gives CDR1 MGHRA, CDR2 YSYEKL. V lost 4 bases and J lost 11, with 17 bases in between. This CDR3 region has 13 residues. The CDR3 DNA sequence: TGCGCCAGCAGCCCAAGCGAGTTTAGAGAGTACACCTTC. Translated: CASSPSEFREYTF.

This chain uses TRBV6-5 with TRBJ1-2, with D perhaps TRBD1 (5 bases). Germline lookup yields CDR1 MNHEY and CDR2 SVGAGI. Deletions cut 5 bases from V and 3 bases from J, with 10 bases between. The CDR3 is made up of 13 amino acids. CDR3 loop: CASSTQGHYGYTF. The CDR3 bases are TGTGCCAGCAGTACCCAGGGTCACTATGGCTACACCTTC.

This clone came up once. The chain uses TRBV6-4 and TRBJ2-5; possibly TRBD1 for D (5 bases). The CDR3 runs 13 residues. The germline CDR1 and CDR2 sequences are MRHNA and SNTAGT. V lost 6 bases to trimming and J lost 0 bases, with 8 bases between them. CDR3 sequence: CASSRQHQETQYF. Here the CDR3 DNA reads TGTGCCAGCAGCCGACAGCACCAAGAGACCCAGTACTTC.

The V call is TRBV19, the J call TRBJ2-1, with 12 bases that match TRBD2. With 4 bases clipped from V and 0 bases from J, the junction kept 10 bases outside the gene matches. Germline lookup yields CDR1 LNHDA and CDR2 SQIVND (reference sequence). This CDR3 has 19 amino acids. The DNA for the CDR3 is TGTGCCAGTAGTAAGGCCCCTACTAGCGGGAGGCACTCCTACAATGAGCAGTTCTTC. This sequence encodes CASSKAPTSGRHSYNEQFF.

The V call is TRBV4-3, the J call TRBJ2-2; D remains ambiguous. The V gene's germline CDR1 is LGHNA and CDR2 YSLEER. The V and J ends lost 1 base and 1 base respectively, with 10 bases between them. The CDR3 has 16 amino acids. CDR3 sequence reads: CASSQALRQNTGELFF. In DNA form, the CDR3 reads TGCGCCAGCAGCCAAGCACTCCGTCAGAACACCGGGGAGCTGTTTTTT.

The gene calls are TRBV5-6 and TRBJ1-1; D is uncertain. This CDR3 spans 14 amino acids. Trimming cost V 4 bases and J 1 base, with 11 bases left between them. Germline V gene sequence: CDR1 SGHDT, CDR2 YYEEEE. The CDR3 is CASSTPHTNTEAFF. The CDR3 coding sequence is TGTGCCAGCAGCACCCCACATACGAACACTGAAGCTTTCTTT. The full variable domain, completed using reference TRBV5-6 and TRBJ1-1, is DAGVTQSPTHLIKTRGQQVTLRCSPKSGHDTVSWYQQALGQGPQFIFQYYEEEERQRGNFPDRFSGHQFPNYSSELNVNALLLGDSALYLCASSTPHTNTEAFFGQGTRLTVV.

This chain's CDR3 is CATRATSGAYNEQFF. The CDR3 nucleotides read TGTGCCACCCGGGCGACTAGCGGAGCCTACAATGAGCAGTTCTTC. The J gene is TRBJ2-1, the V gene TRBV19; TRBD2 agrees at 9 bases. Germline CDR1 is LNHDA and CDR2 is SQIVND (reference sequence). The CDR3 runs 15 residues. Trimming at V came to 10 bases and at J to 2 bases, leaving 9 bases not matched to a gene.

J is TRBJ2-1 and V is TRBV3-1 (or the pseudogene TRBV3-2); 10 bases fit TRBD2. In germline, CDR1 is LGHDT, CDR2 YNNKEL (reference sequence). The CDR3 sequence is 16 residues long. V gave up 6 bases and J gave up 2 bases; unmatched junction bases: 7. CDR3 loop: CASSTLAGVPYNEQFF. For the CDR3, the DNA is TGTGCCAGCAGTACCCTAGCGGGAGTTCCCTACAATGAGCAGTTCTTC.

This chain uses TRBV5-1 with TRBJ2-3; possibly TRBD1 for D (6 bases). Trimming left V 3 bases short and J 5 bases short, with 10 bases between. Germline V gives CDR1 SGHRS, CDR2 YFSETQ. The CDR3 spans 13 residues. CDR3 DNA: TGCGCCAGCAGCTCCTCAGGGGTAGATACGCAGTATTTT. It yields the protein CASSSSGVDTQYF.

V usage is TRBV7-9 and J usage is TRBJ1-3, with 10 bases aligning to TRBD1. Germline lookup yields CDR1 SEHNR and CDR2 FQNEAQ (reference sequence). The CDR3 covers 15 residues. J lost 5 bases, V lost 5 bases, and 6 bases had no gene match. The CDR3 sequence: CASSVWDRGRNTIYF. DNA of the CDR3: TGTGCCAGCAGCGTTTGGGACAGGGGTAGAAACACCATATATTTT.

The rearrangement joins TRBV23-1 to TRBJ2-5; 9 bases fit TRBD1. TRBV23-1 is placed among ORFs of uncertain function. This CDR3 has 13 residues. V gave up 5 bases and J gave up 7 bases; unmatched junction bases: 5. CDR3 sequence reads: CASSTGGWGTQYF. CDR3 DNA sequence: TGCGCCAGCAGTACAGGGGGCTGGGGGACCCAGTACTTC.

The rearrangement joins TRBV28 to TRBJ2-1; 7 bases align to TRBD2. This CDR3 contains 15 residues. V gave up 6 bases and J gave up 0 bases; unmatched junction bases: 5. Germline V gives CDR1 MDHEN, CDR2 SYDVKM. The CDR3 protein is CASRSAGSSYNEQFF. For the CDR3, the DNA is TGTGCCAGCAGGTCAGCGGGGAGCTCCTACAATGAGCAGTTCTTC.

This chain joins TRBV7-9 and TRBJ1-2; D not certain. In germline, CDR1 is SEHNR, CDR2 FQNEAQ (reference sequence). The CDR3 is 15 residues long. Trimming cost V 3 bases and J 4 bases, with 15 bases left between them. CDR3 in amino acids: CASSFTGGNSYGYTF. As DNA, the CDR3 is TGTGCCAGCAGCTTCACCGGAGGGAATTCCTATGGCTACACCTTC.

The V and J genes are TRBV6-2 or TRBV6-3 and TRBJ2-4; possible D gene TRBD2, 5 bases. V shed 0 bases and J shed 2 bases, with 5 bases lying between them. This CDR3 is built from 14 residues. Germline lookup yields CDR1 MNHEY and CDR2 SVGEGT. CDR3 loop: CASSYSDSKNIQYF. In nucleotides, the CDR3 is TGTGCCAGCAGTTACTCGGACTCCAAAAACATTCAGTACTTC.

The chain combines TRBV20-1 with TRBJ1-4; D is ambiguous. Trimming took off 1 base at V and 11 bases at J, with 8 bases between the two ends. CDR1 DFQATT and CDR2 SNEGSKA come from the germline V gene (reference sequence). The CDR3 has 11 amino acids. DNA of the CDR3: TGCAGTGCTAGAGCAGTCGGGAAACTGTTTTTT. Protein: CSARAVGKLFF.